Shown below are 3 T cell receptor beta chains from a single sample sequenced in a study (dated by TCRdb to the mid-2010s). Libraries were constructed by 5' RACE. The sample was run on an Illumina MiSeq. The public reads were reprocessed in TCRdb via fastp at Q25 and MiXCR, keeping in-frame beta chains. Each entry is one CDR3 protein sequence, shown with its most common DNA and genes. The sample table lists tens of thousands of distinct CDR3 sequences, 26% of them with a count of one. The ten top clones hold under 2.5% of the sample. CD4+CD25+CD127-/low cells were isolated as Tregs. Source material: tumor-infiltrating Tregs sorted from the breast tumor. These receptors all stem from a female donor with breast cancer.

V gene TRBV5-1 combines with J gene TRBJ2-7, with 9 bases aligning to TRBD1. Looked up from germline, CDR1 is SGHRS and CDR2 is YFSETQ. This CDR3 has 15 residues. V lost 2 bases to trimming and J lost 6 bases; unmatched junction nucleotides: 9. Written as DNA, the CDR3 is TGCGCCAGCAGCTTTTTCCGACAGGGGGAAGCCGAGCAGTACTTC. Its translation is CASSFFRQGEAEQYF.

CDR3 bases: TGTGCCTGGAGGCTACACGCGTCCCAGGCCAACGTCCTGACTTTC. This translates into CAWRLHASQANVLTF. The chain joins TRBV30 to TRBJ2-6; no reliable D call. The V end was cut by 3 bases, the J end by 6 bases, with 15 bases between. CDR3 size: 15 residues. Germline-derived CDR1 and CDR2 are GTSNPN and SVGIG (reference sequence).

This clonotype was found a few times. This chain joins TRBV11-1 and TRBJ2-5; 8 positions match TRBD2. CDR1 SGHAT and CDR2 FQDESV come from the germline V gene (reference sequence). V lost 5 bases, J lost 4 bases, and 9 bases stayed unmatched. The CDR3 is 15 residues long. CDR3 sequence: CASSRLAPVGETQYF. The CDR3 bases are TGTGCCAGCAGCAGACTAGCGCCGGTCGGAGAGACCCAGTACTTC.